These 23 T cell receptor beta chains share one sample of origin, sequenced in a study of cytomegalovirus exposure and HLA in healthy donors. This PCR relied on a set of 60 Vbeta primers and 13 Jbeta primers. Assay used: immunoSEQ multiplex PCR; TCRdb lists only in-frame clones, some missing. This sample has 120,000 or so clones, with roughly 80% found just once. Input material: PBMCs. Receptors were obtained from a man aged 18 to 35 in good health and CMV-seropositive.

This clone was seen more than once but under ten times. The V gene is TRBV13, the J gene TRBJ2-3; D remains ambiguous. V lost 5 bases and J lost 5, with 8 bases in between. Germline CDR1 reads PRHDT; CDR2 reads FYEKMQ (reference sequence). The CDR3 extends over 12 amino acids. The CDR3 sequence is CASSRWRDTQYF. The CDR3 DNA reads as TGTGCCAGCAGCCGCTGGAGAGATACGCAGTATTTT. The full variable domain, in which reference TRBV13 and TRBJ2-3 provide the parts outside the CDR3, is AAGVIQSPRHLIKEKRETATLKCYPIPRHDTVYWYQQGPGQDPQFLISFYEKMQSDKGSIPDRFSAQQFSDYHSELNMSSLELGDSALYFCASSRWRDTQYFGPGTRLTVL.

The chain is built from TRBV6-5 and TRBJ2-7; 7 nucleotides agree with TRBD1. CDR3 length: 12 residues. CDR1 is MNHEY, CDR2 SVGAGI, per germline. Trimming removed 5 bases from V and 12 bases from J; junction bases left unmatched: 10. CDR3 bases: TGTGCCAGCAGTGCTCGCCCCGGGACAGCGTACTTC. Amino acids: CASSARPGTAYF.

The chain links TRBV4-2 to TRBJ1-1; no reliable D call. Per the germline V gene, CDR1 is LGHNA and CDR2 is YNFKEQ. V gave up 0 bases and J gave up 0 bases, with 8 bases separating them. The CDR3 loop spans 15 amino acids. Written as DNA, the CDR3 is TGTGCCAGCAGCCAAGACACAGCTTTGAACACTGAAGCTTTCTTT. It codes for CASSQDTALNTEAFF.

The V gene is TRBV6-5, the J gene TRBJ2-1, with D perhaps TRBD1 (6 bases). This CDR3 is 14 amino acids long. V was trimmed by 5 bases and J by 6 bases, leaving 14 bases between them. Germline CDR1 and CDR2: MNHEY and SVGAGI. DNA of the CDR3: TGTGCCAGCAGTCCGACAGGCCTGGGCAATGAGCAGTTCTTC. Encoded protein: CASSPTGLGNEQFF.

This clone is a singleton in its sample. This chain links TRBV7-3 with TRBJ2-2; the match to TRBD2 covers 8 bases. This CDR3 is built from 19 residues. Germline V gene sequence: CDR1 SGHTA, CDR2 FQGTGA. V lost 5 bases and J lost 0; bases outside the gene matches: 14. The CDR3 loop reads CASSLKAGGVLANTGELFF. The CDR3 nucleotides are TGTGCCAGCAGCCTAAAGGCGGGGGGAGTGCTCGCGAACACCGGGGAGCTGTTTTTT.

The chain is built from TRBV27 and TRBJ1-1; D uncertain. The CDR3 has 14 amino acids. Germline CDR1 and CDR2: MNHEY and SMNVEV (reference sequence). V shed 1 base and J shed 1 base, with 7 bases lying between them. CDR3: CASSLYRGNTEAFF. The CDR3 bases are TGTGCCAGCAGTTTATATCGAGGGAACACTGAAGCTTTCTTT.

The rearrangement uses TRBV2 and TRBJ2-3, with 7 positions matching TRBD2. Germline trimming cut 4 bases from V and 2 bases from J; bases unmatched to any gene: 3. Germline-derived CDR1 and CDR2 are SNHLY and FYNNEI. The CDR3 has 14 amino acids. As DNA, the CDR3 is TGTGCCAGCAGTGGACTAGCCACCACAGATACGCAGTATTTT. This encodes CASSGLATTDTQYF.

V is TRBV30 and J is TRBJ2-2; the D is unclear. Trimming shortened V by 2 bases and J by 7 bases, and 5 bases separated the two germline ends. The CDR3 is 11 residues long. In germline, CDR1 is GTSNPN, CDR2 SVGIG (reference sequence). CDR3 DNA sequence: TGTGCCTGGAGTTTTCTCGGGGAGCTGTTTTTT. Translating it yields CAWSFLGELFF.

V gene TRBV6-6 combines with J gene TRBJ1-2, with 7 nucleotides matching TRBD1. Germline CDR1 reads MNHNY; CDR2 reads SVGAGI (reference sequence). With V trimmed by 5 bases and J by 10 bases, 4 bases remained unmatched. CDR3 length: 11 residues. The CDR3 protein is CASSMGTDYTF. CDR3 bases: TGTGCCAGCAGTATGGGGACAGACTACACCTTC.

V gene TRBV7-6 combines with J gene TRBJ2-7; 7 bases are shared with TRBD1. This CDR3 comprises 16 residues. J gave up 7 bases and V 5 bases, and 17 bases lay outside the gene matches. Germline values: CDR1 SGHVS, CDR2 FNYEAQ. The CDR3 DNA reads as TGTGCCAGCAGCCCGTCCCAATTAACAGGGGTAGGGGAGCAGTACTTC. Translation gives CASSPSQLTGVGEQYF.

The chain employs TRBV19 and TRBJ2-5; maybe TRBD2 (6 bases). V gave up 3 bases and J gave up 11 bases, with 16 bases separating them. CDR3 size: 13 residues. Germline V gives CDR1 LNHDA, CDR2 SQIVND (reference sequence). This chain's CDR3 is CASSMGLSGEQYF. CDR3 sequence (DNA): TGTGCCAGTAGTATGGGACTCTCTGGGGAGCAGTACTTC.

V usage is TRBV6-1 and J usage is TRBJ2-7, with D hard to call. Between the trimmed V and J ends, which lost 8 bases and 0 bases, there was a span of 11 bases. The germline CDR1 and CDR2 sequences are MNHNS and SASEGT. This CDR3 has 13 amino acids. The CDR3 coding sequence is TGTGCCAGCGAGGAGTCCTCCTCCTACGAGCAGTACTTC. This translates into CASEESSSYEQYF.

The V gene is TRBV6-5, the J gene TRBJ2-2; 7 nucleotides match TRBD2. J lost 1 base, V lost 10 bases, and 3 bases had no gene match. Germline V gene lookup returns CDR1 MNHEY and CDR2 SVGAGI. The CDR3 spans 13 residues. Here the CDR3 DNA reads TGTGCCACCGGGGGGTGGAACACCGGGGAGCTGTTTTTT. It encodes CATGGWNTGELFF.

The chain carries TRBV18 and TRBJ1-3; no clear D. The CDR3 extends over 14 amino acids. Germline CDR1 KGHSH, CDR2 LQKENI. The V end was cut by 2 bases, the J end by 2 bases, with 7 bases between. The DNA of the CDR3 is TGTGCCAGCTCACCAGCTTCGGCTGGAAACACCATATATTTT. Translated, it gives CASSPASAGNTIYF.

DNA for the CDR3: TGTGCCAGCAGCTTTGGAGGAGGGAGTTCACCCCTCCACTTT. Protein product: CASSFGGGSSPLHF. The chain employs TRBV5-4 and TRBJ1-6; D unresolved. Germline V CDR1 and CDR2: SGHNT, YYREEE (reference sequence). The CDR3 is made up of 14 amino acids. Trimming pared 2 bases from V and 9 bases from J, leaving 12 bases between.

The J gene is TRBJ2-7, the V gene TRBV4-2; 8 positions match TRBD1. CDR1 and CDR2 from the germline V gene are LGHNA and YNFKEQ. The V segment lost 0 bases and the J segment 2 bases; nucleotides outside the gene matches: 3. This CDR3 has 15 amino acids. CDR3 bases: TGTGCCAGCAGCCAAGATAACAGGGGGACCTACGAGCAGTACTTC. This codes for CASSQDNRGTYEQYF.

The genes are TRBV7-6 and TRBJ1-4; 7 nucleotides align to TRBD1. V shed 5 bases and J 4 bases; nucleotides not matched to a gene: 4. The CDR3 loop spans 14 amino acids. The germline V gene has CDR1 SGHVS and CDR2 FNYEAQ. CDR3 residues: CASSVGTVNEKLFF. CDR3 sequence (DNA): TGTGCCAGCAGCGTCGGGACAGTTAATGAAAAACTGTTTTTT.

The chain uses TRBV2 and TRBJ1-5; TRBD1 aligns across 9 bases. CDR1 and CDR2 from the germline V gene are SNHLY and FYNNEI. CDR3 length equals 13 residues. The CDR3 DNA reads TGTGCAACCGGACAGGGGAGCAATCAGCCCCAGCATTTT. Protein: CATGQGSNQPQHF.

V gene TRBV7-8 combines with J gene TRBJ2-3; D unclear. The germline gives CDR1 SGHVS, CDR2 FQNEAQ. This CDR3 contains 16 residues. Trimming stripped 4 bases from V and 3 bases from J, with 17 bases between. The DNA of the CDR3 is TGTGCCAGCAGCTCGAGCCCCCGGCAACTAACAGATACGCAGTATTTT. This gives the protein CASSSSPRQLTDTQYF.

The V call is TRBV4-1, the J call TRBJ2-7; 9 bases map to TRBD1. The CDR3 sequence is 16 residues long. The V and J ends lost 0 bases and 4 bases, in that order; junction bases with no gene match: 7. Germline CDR1 and CDR2: MGHRA and YSYEKL. CDR3 sequence: CASSQDPAGQGYEQYF. In nucleotides, the CDR3 is TGCGCCAGCAGCCAAGATCCGGCGGGACAGGGATACGAGCAGTACTTC.

The chain uses TRBV14 and TRBJ1-1; 8 bases agree with TRBD1. There are 14 residues in the CDR3. V shed 6 bases and J 4 bases; nucleotides not matched to a gene: 7. The germline CDR1 and CDR2 sequences are SGHDN and FVKESK. CDR3 bases: TGTGCCAGCAGTCTTCAGGGGGCTGGCACTGAAGCTTTCTTT. Its protein product is CASSLQGAGTEAFF.

This clone was seen just once. The V call is TRBV4-1, the J call TRBJ2-7, with D unclear. Trimming pared 0 bases from V and 3 bases from J, leaving 6 bases between. Looked up from germline, CDR1 is MGHRA and CDR2 is YSYEKL. This CDR3 is built from 13 residues. The CDR3 DNA reads TGCGCCAGCAGCCAAGAGCAGTACTACGAGCAGTACTTC. It translates to CASSQEQYYEQYF.

The chain combines TRBV6-1 with TRBJ1-2; D is possibly TRBD1 (5 bases). Trimming removed 2 bases at V and 4 bases at J, with 26 bases between. This CDR3 region has 19 residues. Germline lookup yields CDR1 MNHNS and CDR2 SASEGT. CDR3 residues: CASSETLTYSAGPAYGYTF. Here the CDR3 DNA reads TGTGCCAGCAGTGAAACTTTAACGTATTCCGCGGGACCGGCCTATGGCTACACCTTC.